The sample holds many counts of the clone carrying this TCR beta chain. The junction shows a germline mismatch at one end, possibly a read error. PCR was performed a second time for roughly 7 to 11 cycles using a sample-barcoded 5' primer and a J-beta primer mix. Each of the cDNA molecules was tagged by a template-switch adaptor with 12 random nucleotides. A single record per CDR3 protein comes from TCRdb applying MiXCR to the 5' RACE reads. The sample lists about 970,000 distinct CDR3 sequences; just over 50% were seen once. The CDR3 is 11 residues long. Germline values: CDR1 MNHEY, CDR2 SVGEGT. The data stem from a study of blood T cells in healthy people across ages.

The receptor was isolated from a woman aged 55-69 years in good health. Sequencing was carried out using blood. The chain links TRBV6-2 or TRBV6-3 to TRBJ2-7; D is undetermined. CDR3 DNA: TGTGCCAGCAGCTACTACTACGAGCAGTACTTC. Translation gives CASSYYYEQYF.